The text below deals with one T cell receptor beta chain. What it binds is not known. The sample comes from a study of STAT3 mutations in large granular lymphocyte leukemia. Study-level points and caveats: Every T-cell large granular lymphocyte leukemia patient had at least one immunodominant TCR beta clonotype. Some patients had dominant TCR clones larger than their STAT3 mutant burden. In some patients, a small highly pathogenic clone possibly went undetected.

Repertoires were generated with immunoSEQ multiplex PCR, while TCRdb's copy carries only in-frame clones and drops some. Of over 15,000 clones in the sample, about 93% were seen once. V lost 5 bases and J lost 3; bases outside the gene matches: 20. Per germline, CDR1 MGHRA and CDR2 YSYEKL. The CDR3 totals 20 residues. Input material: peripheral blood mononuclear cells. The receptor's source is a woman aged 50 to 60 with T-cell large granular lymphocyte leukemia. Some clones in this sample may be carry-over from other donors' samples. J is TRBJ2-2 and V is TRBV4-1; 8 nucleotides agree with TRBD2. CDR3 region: CASSSFGSTGGPVDTGELFF. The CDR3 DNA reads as TGCGCCAGCAGCTCCTTCGGTTCAACGGGAGGGCCGGTTGACACCGGGGAGCTGTTTTTT.